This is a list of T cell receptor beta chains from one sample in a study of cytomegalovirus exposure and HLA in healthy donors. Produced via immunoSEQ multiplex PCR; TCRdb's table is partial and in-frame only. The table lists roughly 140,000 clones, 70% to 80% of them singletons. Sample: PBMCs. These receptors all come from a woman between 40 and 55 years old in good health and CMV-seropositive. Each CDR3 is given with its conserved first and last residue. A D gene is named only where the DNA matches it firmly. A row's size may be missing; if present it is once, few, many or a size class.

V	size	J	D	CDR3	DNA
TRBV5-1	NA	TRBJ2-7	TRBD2	CASNPGLAGAGEQYF	TGCGCCAGCAACCCGGGACTAGCGGGAGCCGGGGAGCAGTACTTC
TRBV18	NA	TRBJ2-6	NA	CASSLLPGSGANVLTF	TGTGCCAGCTCACTCCTGCCCGGGAGTGGGGCCAACGTCCTGACTTTC
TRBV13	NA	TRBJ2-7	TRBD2	CASSDRLAGVYEQYF	TGTGCCAGCAGCGACAGGCTAGCGGGAGTCTACGAGCAGTACTTC
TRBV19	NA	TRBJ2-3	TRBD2	CASSSYSGRRAVDTQYF	TGTGCCAGTAGTTCCTATAGCGGGAGGAGGGCCGTGGATACGCAGTATTTT
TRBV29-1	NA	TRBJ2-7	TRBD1	CSVGQGAPYEQYF	TGCAGCGTTGGACAGGGGGCGCCCTACGAGCAGTACTTC
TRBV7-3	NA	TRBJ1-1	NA	CASSLTGGTEAFF	TGTGCCAGCAGCTTAACGGGGGGCACTGAAGCTTTCTTT
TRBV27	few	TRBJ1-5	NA	CASSQGYNQPQHF	TGTGCCAGCAGTCAGGGGTACAATCAGCCCCAGCATTTT
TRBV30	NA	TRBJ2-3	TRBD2	CAWEGAGGLKDTQYF	TGTGCCTGGGAAGGAGCGGGAGGGTTAAAAGATACGCAGTATTTT
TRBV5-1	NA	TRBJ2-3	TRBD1	CASSLVGQGTDTQYF	TGCGCCAGCAGCTTGGTTGGACAGGGAACAGATACGCAGTATTTT
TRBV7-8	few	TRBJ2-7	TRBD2	CASRASGVVRSYEQYF	TGTGCCAGCAGGGCTAGCGGGGTGGTCCGTTCCTACGAGCAGTACTTC
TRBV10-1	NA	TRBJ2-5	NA	CASSSKGVETQYF	TGCGCCAGCAGTTCCAAGGGGGTAGAGACCCAGTACTTC
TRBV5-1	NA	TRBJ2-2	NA	CASCPAPILDGGQSGELFF	TGCGCCAGCTGCCCGGCCCCTATTTTGGACGGAGGACAGAGCGGGGAGCTGTTTTTT
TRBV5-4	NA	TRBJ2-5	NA	CARVRGLSQYF	TGTGCCAGGGTTAGAGGGCTTTCCCAGTACTTC
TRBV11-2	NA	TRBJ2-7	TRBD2	CASSLDGLAGAYEQYF	TGTGCCAGCAGCTTAGACGGACTAGCGGGAGCCTACGAGCAGTACTTC
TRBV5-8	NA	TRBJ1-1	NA	CASSSQYTEAFF	TGTGCCAGCAGCTCACAGTACACTGAAGCTTTCTTT
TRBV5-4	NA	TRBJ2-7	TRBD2	CASSLYSGEVYEQYF	TGTGCCAGCAGCTTGTATAGCGGGGAAGTCTACGAGCAGTACTTC
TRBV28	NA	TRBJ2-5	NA	CASRTLYRTLQETQYF	TGTGCCAGCAGAACCCTTTACAGGACCCTCCAAGAGACCCAGTACTTC
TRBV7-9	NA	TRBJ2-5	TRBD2	CASSPGTSGMGQETQYF	TGTGCCAGCAGCCCGGGGACTAGCGGGATGGGACAAGAGACCCAGTACTTC
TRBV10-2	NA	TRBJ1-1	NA	CASGAGYDTEAFF	TGCGCCAGCGGGGCGGGGTACGACACTGAAGCTTTCTTT
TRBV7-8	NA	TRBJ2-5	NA	CASRPTPVQNQETQYF	TGTGCCAGCAGACCCACCCCCGTCCAGAACCAAGAGACCCAGTACTTC